What follows is one T cell receptor (beta chain) and its context. What it recognizes is unknown. The data originate from a study of T cells in women clearing cervical HPV infection. Study-level information: Case blood was drawn a median about 23 weeks after lesion detection.

TCRdb's table, derived via immunoSEQ multiplex PCR, lists solely in-frame clones and lacks some. The repertoire shows about 19,000 clones; the top ten hold about 5.2%. Findings and caveats of the study: Combining TCR richness with V gene abundances gave approximately 0.84 AUC. CIN3+ cases had significantly higher TCR richness than controls; evenness did not differ.

The origin of this receptor is a woman between 18 and 70 years old with a cervical HPV16 infection that either progressed to CIN3+ or cleared (not recorded which). Material: blood buffy coat.

The CDR3 is CAISDVMNTEAFF. CDR3 bases read: TGTGCCATCAGTGACGTTATGAACACTGAA. J is TRBJ1-1 and V is TRBV10-3; the D is unclear. The read ends 3 residues early relative to the CDR3; the germline J gene fills the gap. The CDR3 runs to 13 residues. Germline V gene sequence: CDR1 ENHRY, CDR2 SYGVKD. Trimming shortened V by 3 bases and J by 0 bases, and 5 bases separated the two germline ends.